The clone carrying this T cell receptor beta chain came up many times. Antigen unknown. This record belongs to a study of T cell repertoires in cytomegalovirus infection. About the research overall: An indication of both CMV infection and matching HLA type came from public TCR beta signatures.

With 4 bases removed from V and 5 bases from J, the gap between germline ends came to 15 bases. CDR3 size: 14 residues. CDR1 is SGHKS and CDR2 is YYEKEE in the germline V gene (reference sequence). Via MiXCR, TCRdb re-called the reads, giving one row per CDR3 protein. The sample shows about 260,000 distinct CDR3 sequences, about an eighth of them seen only once. Study findings and constraints: Clonotype analysis showed dominance of the ex vivo response by HLA-C-restricted CMV-specific TCR beta clonotypes. CMV carriers having the relevant HLA were flagged by cumulative public TCR beta family frequency.

The sequence was obtained from a human donor in good health (CMV status not recorded). Some clones in this sample may be carry-over from other donors' samples. The chain employs TRBV5-5 and TRBJ2-5; TRBD1 might be the D (6 bases). The specimen sequenced was PBMCs. The CDR3 sequence is CASSRQAWGETQYF. The CDR3 DNA reads TGTGCCAGCAGCCGACAGGCTTGGGGGGAGACCCAGTACTTC.